This is a list of T cell receptor beta chains from one sample in a study of cytomegalovirus exposure and HLA in healthy donors. TCRdb keeps only in-frame clones here, not all; method: immunoSEQ multiplex PCR. The data hold 160,000 or so clones, with almost 80% observed a single time. The sequenced sample was PBMCs. The receptor source for this set is a man between 18 and 29 years old in good health and CMV-seropositive. Both conserved end residues are part of each CDR3. The order of the fields is V gene, J gene, CDR3 protein.

TRBV18	TRBJ1-1	CASSPTPGQLNTEAFF
TRBV13	TRBJ1-3	CASSRGQGGGNTIYF
TRBV7-3	TRBJ2-1	CASSLGGTKNEQFF
TRBV4-2	TRBJ1-1	CASSQDFPVNTEAFF
TRBV7-9	TRBJ1-2	CASSATGDDGYTF
TRBV2	TRBJ1-2	CASSTSYGYTF
TRBV5-6	TRBJ2-7	CASSDEDEQYF
TRBV15	TRBJ2-2	CATSAEDTGELFF
TRBV7-9	TRBJ2-7	CASSLVYAPSYEQYF
TRBV28	TRBJ1-5	CASNLGGGNQPQHF
TRBV7-8	TRBJ2-1	CASSSRSSGRYNEQFF
TRBV7-2	TRBJ1-3	CASSSPLETGTGNTIYF
TRBV19	TRBJ2-7	CASNPGQGSITEQYF
TRBV6-5	TRBJ2-1	CASSSLRDRATEQFF
TRBV19	TRBJ1-1	CASSRGSLVEAFF
TRBV21-1	TRBJ2-7	CASSKVACLHPYEQYF
TRBV4-1	TRBJ2-7	CASSLRHSSYEQYF
TRBV28	TRBJ1-1	CASSQLSTEAFF
TRBV2	TRBJ2-1	CASSKGLLKHEQFF
TRBV4-3	TRBJ1-2	CASSQWTGGVRGYTF
TRBV4-1	TRBJ1-5	CASSLTTSFSNQPQHF
TRBV27	TRBJ2-7	CASTPFLGTSGTYEQYF
TRBV27	TRBJ2-1	CASSFGGYNEQFF
TRBV6-5	TRBJ1-1	CASRLDRVITEAFF
TRBV28	TRBJ1-1	CASRRDRGLLNTEAFF
TRBV2	TRBJ2-2	CASSDPRGAQNTGELFF
TRBV7-6	TRBJ1-1	CASSLSSGTEAFF
TRBV7-8	TRBJ1-6	CASSLAYRASSPLHF
TRBV21-1	TRBJ1-5	CASIIRKGTGVSNQPQHF
TRBV7-3	TRBJ2-2	CASSLGPPMGELFF
TRBV6-5	TRBJ2-7	CASSYGTDYEQYF
TRBV5-1	TRBJ1-4	CASSSQGATANEKLFF
TRBV7-3	TRBJ2-3	CASSPTTGTSTDTQYF
TRBV7-6	TRBJ1-1	CASSLASNVRGGTEAFF
TRBV11-3	TRBJ2-7	CASSLVGGDEQYF
TRBV2	TRBJ1-5	CASSAGQGSQPQHF
TRBV7-9	TRBJ1-2	CASSLDSTGPIYGYTF
TRBV15	TRBJ1-1	CATSRLTGSNTEAFF
TRBV11-2	TRBJ1-5	CASSLGLSQPQHF
TRBV11-3	TRBJ1-1	CASSAGQGGDTEAFF
TRBV10-1	TRBJ2-2	CASSPRAEAGDTGELFF
TRBV7-3	TRBJ2-2	CASSPEDELNTGELFF
TRBV29-1	TRBJ2-2	CSASVDGELFF
TRBV28	TRBJ2-2	CASGTITTGELFF
TRBV9	TRBJ2-3	CASSVDEWGGPDTQYF
TRBV5-4	TRBJ2-3	CASSLIPTSTDTQYF
TRBV7-2	TRBJ1-5	CASSLAGTGVLNQPQHF
TRBV10-3	TRBJ2-7	CATRVGGHYEQYF
TRBV18	TRBJ2-2	CASWSGGLGELFF
TRBV6-6	TRBJ2-2	CASRPERLAGYGELFF
TRBV29-1	TRBJ1-2	CSVDPDRVEDYGYTF
TRBV28	TRBJ1-5	CATHSRESQPQHF